A selection of T cell receptor beta chains follows, all from one sample in a study of T cells in Graves' hyperthyroidism and ophthalmopathy. TCRdb re-derived calls from the multiplex PCR reads in MiXCR, one entry per CDR3 protein. The table has hundreds of thousands of distinct CDR3 sequences, around 21% seen once; the top ten hold 30% to 40%. The sequenced sample was blood. Receptors originate from a man aged 30 to 45 with Graves' ophthalmopathy. Both conserved end residues are part of each CDR3. A D gene is named only where the DNA matches it firmly. The listing skips clone size in some rows; elsewhere it reads once, few, many or a size class.

TRBV30	-	TRBJ2-5	few	CAWTRARETQYF	TGTGCCTGGACCAGGGCGCGAGAGACCCAGTACTTC
TRBV20-1	TRBD1	TRBJ1-2	-	CSATAQRGGHGYTF	TGCAGTGCTACGGCCCAGAGAGGGGGCCATGGCTACACCTTC
TRBV12-3/TRBV12-4	TRBD2	TRBJ2-7	few	CASSWTSGKVYEQYF	TGTGCCAGCAGTTGGACTAGCGGGAAGGTCTACGAGCAGTACTTC
TRBV6-7	-	TRBJ1-6	-	CASSSARWTVNSPLHF	TGTGCCAGCAGTTCAGCACGTTGGACAGTCAATTCACCCCTCCACTTT
TRBV28	-	TRBJ1-6	-	CASSWGGPYNSPLHF	TGTGCCAGCAGTTGGGGGGGGCCCTATAATTCACCCCTCCACTTT
TRBV28	-	TRBJ1-4	-	CASRSYRKPTNEKLFF	TGTGCCAGCAGATCTTACAGAAAACCAACTAATGAAAAACTGTTTTTT
TRBV6-1	-	TRBJ2-2	-	CASRSWTGGVGGELFF	TGTGCCAGCAGATCCTGGACGGGGGGCGTAGGCGGGGAGCTGTTTTTT
TRBV28	TRBD1	TRBJ2-7	-	CASTTIGTESREQYF	TGTGCCAGCACTACAATCGGGACAGAGAGCCGCGAGCAGTACTTC
TRBV7-2	TRBD2	TRBJ2-1	many	CASSLTSGISYNEQFF	TGTGCCAGCAGCTTGACTAGCGGGATCTCCTACAATGAGCAGTTCTTC
TRBV10-3	-	TRBJ2-6	few	CATHSGQSGANVLTF	TGTGCCACCCATTCCGGACAGTCTGGGGCCAACGTCCTGACTTTC
TRBV7-8	TRBD2	TRBJ2-7	many	CASSKLAGTNEQYF	TGTGCCAGCAGCAAACTAGCGGGAACTAACGAGCAGTACTTC
TRBV11-2	-	TRBJ2-3	many	CASSPVADSQYF	TGTGCCAGCAGCCCCGTAGCGGACTCGCAGTATTTT
TRBV5-1	-	TRBJ2-3	few	CASGSSGRRTDTQYF	TGCGCCAGCGGCAGTTCGGGCAGACGCACAGATACGCAGTATTTT
TRBV10-3	TRBD1	TRBJ2-2	few	CAISPTGSLSGELFF	TGTGCCATCAGCCCGACAGGGTCCCTGTCCGGGGAGCTGTTTTTT
TRBV27	-	TRBJ2-3	few	CASSSPGRPKEYF	TGTGCCAGCAGTTCCCCGGGACGCCCGAAGGAGTATTTT
TRBV24-1	TRBD2	TRBJ2-1	-	CATSDLALAGEYNEQFF	TGTGCCACCAGTGATTTGGCACTAGCGGGTGAATACAATGAGCAGTTCTTC
TRBV28	TRBD1	TRBJ2-2	few	CASTDREGAGELFF	TGTGCCAGCACGGACAGGGAAGGGGCCGGGGAGCTGTTTTTT
TRBV10-3	-	TRBJ2-4	-	CAISEQVGVAKNIQYF	TGTGCCATCAGTGAGCAGGTGGGGGTAGCCAAAAACATTCAGTACTTC
TRBV30	TRBD1	TRBJ1-5	-	CAWSEGLQGNQPQHF	TGTGCCTGGAGTGAGGGATTACAGGGGAATCAGCCCCAGCATTTT
TRBV6-1	TRBD2	TRBJ2-7	-	CASRTAGAGDYEQYF	TGTGCCAGCAGAACAGCGGGAGCTGGCGACTACGAGCAGTACTTC
TRBV7-9	-	TRBJ2-3	few	CASSPATGAADTQYF	TGTGCCAGCAGCCCTGCCACGGGAGCCGCAGATACGCAGTATTTT
TRBV29-1	-	TRBJ2-3	many	CSVTGGGGTDTQYF	TGCAGCGTTACGGGCGGAGGTGGCACAGATACGCAGTATTTT
TRBV2	-	TRBJ1-3	-	CASRGPQGSSGNTIYF	TGTGCCAGCAGGGGGCCGCAGGGCAGCTCTGGAAACACCATATATTTT
TRBV7-2	-	TRBJ2-3	-	CASSLDRRASDTQYF	TGTGCCAGCAGCTTAGACAGGAGGGCTTCAGATACGCAGTATTTT
TRBV7-8	TRBD1	TRBJ1-3	few	CASSFGQGGNTIYF	TGTGCCAGCAGCTTTGGACAGGGGGGAAACACCATATATTTT
TRBV4-3	-	TRBJ2-7	many	CASSQGQAAIYEQYF	TGCGCCAGCAGCCAAGGACAGGCAGCTATCTACGAGCAGTACTTC
TRBV6-1	-	TRBJ1-5	few	CASSESGSNQPQHF	TGTGCCAGCAGTGAATCAGGATCCAATCAGCCCCAGCATTTT
TRBV11-2	-	TRBJ2-2	many	CASSLNPRGTGELFF	TGTGCCAGCAGCTTAAACCCTCGTGGAACCGGGGAGCTGTTTTTT
TRBV18	TRBD1	TRBJ2-1	many	CASSRTGMGEQFF	TGTGCCAGCTCACGGACAGGGATGGGTGAGCAGTTCTTC
TRBV28	-	TRBJ1-1	many	CASAWAALRNTEAFF	TGTGCCAGCGCGTGGGCAGCTCTAAGGAACACTGAAGCTTTCTTT
TRBV20-1	TRBD2	TRBJ2-7	-	CSASRREPPYEQYF	TGCAGTGCTAGCCGGCGGGAGCCTCCCTACGAGCAGTACTTC
TRBV6-2/TRBV6-3	-	TRBJ2-6	few	CASSHWDGVSGANVLTF	TGTGCCAGCAGCCACTGGGACGGCGTCTCTGGGGCCAACGTCCTGACTTTC
TRBV11-2	-	TRBJ2-7	many	CASSPFTAYEQYF	TGTGCCAGCAGCCCTTTTACCGCCTACGAGCAGTACTTC
TRBV5-6	TRBD2	TRBJ2-3	-	CASSAVSSGRVRTDTQYF	TGTGCCAGCAGCGCCGTTTCTAGCGGGAGGGTCAGGACAGATACGCAGTATTTT
TRBV27	TRBD1	TRBJ2-7	many	CASSSGQAGSYEQYF	TGTGCCAGCAGTTCGGGACAGGCCGGCTCCTACGAGCAGTACTTC
TRBV28	TRBD1	TRBJ2-3	-	CASSPGGVQDTQYF	TGTGCCAGCTCGCCAGGGGGCGTTCAAGATACGCAGTATTTT
TRBV7-2	TRBD2	TRBJ2-3	many	CASSLVGLAGTSGILDTQYF	TGTGCCAGCAGCTTAGTCGGGTTAGCAGGGACTAGCGGGATTTTAGATACGCAGTATTTT
TRBV29-1	-	TRBJ2-3	few	CSVAGTITDTQYF	TGCAGCGTTGCTGGGACAATCACAGATACGCAGTATTTT
TRBV7-9	TRBD2	TRBJ2-1	-	CASSFGGSQQFF	TGTGCCAGCAGCTTCGGCGGGAGTCAGCAGTTCTTC
TRBV12-3/TRBV12-4	TRBD1	TRBJ1-2	-	CASSPSGQDYGYTF	TGTGCCAGCAGCCCCTCGGGACAGGACTATGGCTACACCTTC
TRBV30	-	TRBJ1-5	-	CAWSLGGINQPQHF	TGTGCCTGGAGCCTGGGGGGGATCAATCAGCCCCAGCATTTT
TRBV28	TRBD2	TRBJ2-3	many	CASRRALAGSDTQYF	TGTGCCAGCAGGAGGGCCCTAGCGGGGTCAGATACGCAGTATTTT
TRBV29-1	TRBD1	TRBJ2-7	-	CSVETGEKLAAEQYF	TGCAGCGTTGAGACAGGGGAGAAGCTAGCAGCTGAGCAGTACTTC
TRBV18	-	TRBJ1-5	few	CASSPGTRAGVPQHF	TGTGCCAGCTCACCGGGGACTCGGGCGGGTGTGCCCCAGCATTTT
TRBV10-3	-	TRBJ1-5	-	CAISEEVATGQPQHF	TGTGCCATCAGTGAGGAGGTCGCCACGGGACAGCCCCAGCATTTT
TRBV20-1	TRBD2	TRBJ2-5	few	CSARDGTSGKETQYF	TGCAGTGCTAGAGATGGAACTAGCGGGAAAGAGACCCAGTACTTC
TRBV10-3	-	TRBJ1-2	-	CAISEGGGIYGYTF	TGTGCCATCAGTGAGGGCGGTGGTATCTATGGCTACACCTTC
TRBV2	-	TRBJ2-1	many	CASSVGQYNEQFF	TGTGCCAGCAGTGTCGGACAGTACAATGAGCAGTTCTTC
TRBV3-1	TRBD1	TRBJ2-1	many	CASSQTGTGINEQFF	TGTGCCAGCAGCCAAACCGGGACAGGGATCAATGAGCAGTTCTTC
TRBV27	TRBD1	TRBJ1-5	few	CASRSWTDRGNQPQHF	TGTGCCAGCCGATCTTGGACCGACAGGGGCAATCAGCCCCAGCATTTT
TRBV29-1	TRBD2	TRBJ2-3	few	CSTPGGLATDTQYF	TGCAGCACCCCCGGAGGACTAGCGACAGATACGCAGTATTTT
TRBV14	TRBD2	TRBJ2-3	-	CASSQEASGRYRTDTQYF	TGTGCCAGCAGCCAAGAAGCTAGCGGGAGGTACCGCACAGATACGCAGTATTTT
TRBV10-3	TRBD1	TRBJ2-7	-	CAIGQGGTYEQYF	TGTGCCATAGGACAGGGGGGAACCTACGAGCAGTACTTC
TRBV11-1	-	TRBJ1-1	many	CASSTGTEAFF	TGTGCCAGCAGTACCGGGACTGAAGCTTTCTTT
TRBV20-1	TRBD2	TRBJ2-1	many	CSAGLAFEQFF	TGCAGTGCGGGACTAGCTTTTGAGCAGTTCTTC
TRBV27	TRBD1	TRBJ1-1	few	CASSLRRPKGGTGAMNTEAFF	TGTGCCAGCAGTTTAAGAAGGCCCAAGGGGGGAACAGGGGCCATGAACACTGAAGCTTTCTTT
TRBV7-9	TRBD2	TRBJ2-2	-	CASSLLGGTSAAGELFF	TGTGCCAGCAGCTTATTGGGCGGGACTAGCGCCGCCGGGGAGCTGTTTTTT
TRBV7-2	TRBD1	TRBJ2-2	-	CASSDRDRGNTGELLF	TGTGCCAGCAGTGACAGGGACAGGGGGAACACCGGGGAGCTGCTTTTT
TRBV5-1	TRBD1	TRBJ1-2	-	CASSFPEGGTEGNYGYTF	TGCGCCAGCAGTTTCCCCGAGGGCGGGACAGAAGGCAACTATGGCTACACCTTC
TRBV20-1	-	TRBJ1-1	many	CSARDTVNTEAFF	TGCAGTGCTAGAGATACGGTGAACACTGAAGCTTTCTTT